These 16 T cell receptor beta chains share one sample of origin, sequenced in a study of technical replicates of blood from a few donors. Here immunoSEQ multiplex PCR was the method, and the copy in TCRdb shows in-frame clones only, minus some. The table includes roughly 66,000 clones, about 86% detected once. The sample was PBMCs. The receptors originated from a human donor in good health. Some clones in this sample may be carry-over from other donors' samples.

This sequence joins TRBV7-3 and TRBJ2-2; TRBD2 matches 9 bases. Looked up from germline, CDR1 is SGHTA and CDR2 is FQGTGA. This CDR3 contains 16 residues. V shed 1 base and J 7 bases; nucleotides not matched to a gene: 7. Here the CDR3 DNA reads TGTGCCAGCAGCTTAAGTAGCGGGAGTGTCGTCGGGGAGCTGTTTTTT. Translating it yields CASSLSSGSVVGELFF.

Here the CDR3 reads CASSSPWGQNEQYF. DNA for the CDR3: TGTGCCAGCAGTTCTCCTTGGGGGCAGAACGAGCAGTACTTC. The V call is TRBV7-6, the J call TRBJ2-7, with D possibly TRBD1 on 6 matching bases. Germline-derived CDR1 and CDR2 are SGHVS and FNYEAQ. The CDR3 spans 14 residues. Trimming removed 6 bases from V and 5 bases from J, with 17 bases in between.

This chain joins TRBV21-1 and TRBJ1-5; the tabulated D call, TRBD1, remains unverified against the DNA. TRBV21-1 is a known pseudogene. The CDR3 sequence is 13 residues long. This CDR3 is CASSLRTDQPQHF. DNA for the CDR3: TGTGCCAGCAGCCTCCGGACAGATCAGCCCCAGCATTTT.

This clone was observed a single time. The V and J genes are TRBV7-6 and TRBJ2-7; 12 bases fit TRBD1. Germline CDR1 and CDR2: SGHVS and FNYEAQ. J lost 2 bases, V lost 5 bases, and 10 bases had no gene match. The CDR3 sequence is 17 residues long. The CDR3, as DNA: TGTGCCAGCAGCCACGGTGGTGGGACAGGGGGCCCCTACGAGCAGTACTTC. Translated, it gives CASSHGGGTGGPYEQYF.

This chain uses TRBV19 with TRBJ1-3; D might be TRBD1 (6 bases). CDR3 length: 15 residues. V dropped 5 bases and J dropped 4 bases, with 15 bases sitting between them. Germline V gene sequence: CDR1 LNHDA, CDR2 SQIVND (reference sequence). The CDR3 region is CASSDRFKGGNTIYF. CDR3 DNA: TGTGCCAGTAGTGACAGGTTTAAAGGAGGAAACACCATATATTTT. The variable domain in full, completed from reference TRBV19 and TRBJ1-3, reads DGGITQSPKYLFRKEGQNVTLSCEQNLNHDAMYWYRQDPGQGLRLIYYSQIVNDFQKGDIAEGYSVSREKKESFPLTVTSAQKNPTAFYLCASSDRFKGGNTIYFGEGSWLTVV.

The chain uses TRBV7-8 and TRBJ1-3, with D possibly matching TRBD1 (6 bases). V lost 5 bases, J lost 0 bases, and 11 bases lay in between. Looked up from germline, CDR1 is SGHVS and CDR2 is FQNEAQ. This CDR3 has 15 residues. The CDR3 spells CASSARTDSGNTIYF. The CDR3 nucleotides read TGTGCCAGCAGCGCCCGGACAGACTCTGGAAACACCATATATTTT.

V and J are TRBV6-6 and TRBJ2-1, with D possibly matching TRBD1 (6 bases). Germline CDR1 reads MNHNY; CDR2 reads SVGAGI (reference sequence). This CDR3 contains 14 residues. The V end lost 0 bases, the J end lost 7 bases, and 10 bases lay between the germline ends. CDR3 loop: CASSYSAGVNEQFF. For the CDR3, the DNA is TGTGCCAGCAGTTACTCGGCAGGGGTTAATGAGCAGTTCTTC.

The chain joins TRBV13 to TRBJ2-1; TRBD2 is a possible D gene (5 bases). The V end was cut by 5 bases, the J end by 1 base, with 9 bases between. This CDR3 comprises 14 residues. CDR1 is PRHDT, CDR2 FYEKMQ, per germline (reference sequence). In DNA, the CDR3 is TGTGCCAGCAGCCGAGCGGCGTCCTACAATGAGCAGTTCTTC. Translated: CASSRAASYNEQFF.

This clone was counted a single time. CDR3 protein: CASTAGMGSYEQYF. CDR3 DNA sequence: TGTGCCAGTACGGCAGGGATGGGTTCCTACGAGCAGTACTTC. J is TRBJ2-7 and V is TRBV19; weak D call: TRBD1 (5 bases). CDR3 length: 14 amino acids. The V end was cut by 7 bases, the J end by 1 base, with 14 bases between. The V gene's germline CDR1 is LNHDA and CDR2 SQIVND (reference sequence).

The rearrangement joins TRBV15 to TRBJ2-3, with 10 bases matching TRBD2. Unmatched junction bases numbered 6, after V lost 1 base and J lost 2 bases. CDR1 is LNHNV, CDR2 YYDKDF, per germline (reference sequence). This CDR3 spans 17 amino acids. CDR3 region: CATSRGLLAGFTDTQYF. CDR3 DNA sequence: TGTGCCACCAGCAGAGGGTTACTAGCGGGGTTCACAGATACGCAGTATTTT. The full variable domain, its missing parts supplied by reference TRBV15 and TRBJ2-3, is DAMVIQNPRYQVTQFGKPVTLSCSQTLNHNVMYWYQQKSSQAPKLLFHYYDKDFNNEADTPDNFQSRRPNTSFCFLDIRSPGLGDTAMYLCATSRGLLAGFTDTQYFGPGTRLTVL.

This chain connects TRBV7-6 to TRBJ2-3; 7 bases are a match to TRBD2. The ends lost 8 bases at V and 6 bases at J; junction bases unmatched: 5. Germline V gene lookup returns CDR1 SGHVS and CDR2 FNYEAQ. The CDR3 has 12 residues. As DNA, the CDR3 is TGTGCCAGCTCCACGGGGGGTGATACGCAGTATTTT. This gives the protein CASSTGGDTQYF.

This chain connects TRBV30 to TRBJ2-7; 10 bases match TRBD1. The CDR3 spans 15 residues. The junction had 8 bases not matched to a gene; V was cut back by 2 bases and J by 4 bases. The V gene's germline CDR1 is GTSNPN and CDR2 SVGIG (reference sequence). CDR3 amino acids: CAWSRRDRGSYEQYF. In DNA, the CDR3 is TGTGCCTGGAGTCGTAGGGACAGGGGATCGTACGAGCAGTACTTC.

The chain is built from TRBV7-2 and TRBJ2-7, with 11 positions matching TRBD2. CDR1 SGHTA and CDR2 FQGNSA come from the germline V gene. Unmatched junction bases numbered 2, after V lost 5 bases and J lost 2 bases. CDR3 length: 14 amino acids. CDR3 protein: CASSPTSGAYEQYF. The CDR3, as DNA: TGTGCCAGCAGCCCGACTAGCGGGGCCTACGAGCAGTACTTC.

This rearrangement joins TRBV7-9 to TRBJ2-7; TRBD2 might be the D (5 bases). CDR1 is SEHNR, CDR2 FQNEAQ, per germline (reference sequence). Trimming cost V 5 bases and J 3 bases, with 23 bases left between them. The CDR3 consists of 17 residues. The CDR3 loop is CASSTSRTGRLSYEQYF. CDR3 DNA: TGTGCCAGCAGCACCTCTCGGACGGGTCGACTAAGCTACGAGCAGTACTTC.

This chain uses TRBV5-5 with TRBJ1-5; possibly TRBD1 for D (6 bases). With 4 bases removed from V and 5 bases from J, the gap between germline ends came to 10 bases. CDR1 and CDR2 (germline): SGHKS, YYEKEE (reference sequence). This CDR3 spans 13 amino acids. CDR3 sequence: CASSQDSYQPQHF. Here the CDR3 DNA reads TGTGCCAGCAGCCAGGACAGCTATCAGCCCCAGCATTTT.

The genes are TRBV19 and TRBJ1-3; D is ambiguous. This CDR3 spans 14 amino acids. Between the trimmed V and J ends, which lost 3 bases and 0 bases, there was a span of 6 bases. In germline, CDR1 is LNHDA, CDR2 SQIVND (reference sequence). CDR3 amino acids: CASSIGVSGNTIYF. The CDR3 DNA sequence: TGTGCCAGTAGTATCGGGGTCTCTGGAAACACCATATATTTT.